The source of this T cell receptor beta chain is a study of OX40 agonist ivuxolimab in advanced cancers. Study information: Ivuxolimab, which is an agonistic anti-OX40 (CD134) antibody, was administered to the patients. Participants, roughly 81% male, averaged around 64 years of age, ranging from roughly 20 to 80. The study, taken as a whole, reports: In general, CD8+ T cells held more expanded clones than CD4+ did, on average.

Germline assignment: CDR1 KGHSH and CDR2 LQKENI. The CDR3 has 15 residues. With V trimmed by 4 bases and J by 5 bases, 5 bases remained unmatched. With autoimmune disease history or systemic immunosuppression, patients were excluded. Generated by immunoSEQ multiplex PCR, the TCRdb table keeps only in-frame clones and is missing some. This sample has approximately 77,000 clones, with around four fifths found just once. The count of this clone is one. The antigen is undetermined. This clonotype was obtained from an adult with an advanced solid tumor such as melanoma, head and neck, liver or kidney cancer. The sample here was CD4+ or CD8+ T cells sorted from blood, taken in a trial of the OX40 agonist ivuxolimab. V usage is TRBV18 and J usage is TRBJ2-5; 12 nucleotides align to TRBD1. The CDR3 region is CASSRGTGGIETQYF. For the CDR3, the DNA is TGTGCCAGCTCACGCGGGACAGGGGGCATTGAGACCCAGTACTTC.